These 28 T cell receptor beta chains originate from one sample sequenced in a study of a mutant IDH1 vaccine in newly diagnosed glioma. Time point defined: baseline, week 1 (first vaccination visit). Treatment described: pre-vaccination baseline after standard-of-care therapy. The repertoire was sequenced with immunoSEQ multiplex PCR; TCRdb's copy has only in-frame clones and lacks some. The table shows tens of thousands of clones, with around 80% occurring only once. The specimen comprised PBMCs, sampled from a glioma patient treated with radiotherapy, temozolomide or both. The source of these receptors is a man aged 40-55 years with glioma. Some clones in this sample may be carry-over from other donors' samples.

The J gene is TRBJ1-1, the V gene TRBV6-5, with D maybe TRBD1 (5 bases). The CDR3 runs 13 residues. V was cut by 6 bases and J by 1 base, with 9 bases left in between. CDR1 is MNHEY and CDR2 is SVGAGI in the germline V gene. CDR3 in DNA: TGTGCCAGCAGCCCGGACACGAACACTGAAGCTTTCTTT. It codes for CASSPDTNTEAFF.

This chain connects TRBV21-1 to TRBJ1-6; the D segment call TRBD1 is taken from the table without a DNA check. TRBV21-1 constitutes a pseudogene. The length of the CDR3 is 16 residues. The CDR3 sequence: CASSKVLGSLESPLHF. As DNA, the CDR3 is TGTGCCAGCAGCAAAGTCTTGGGCAGCTTAGAGTCACCCCTCCACTTT.

This chain uses TRBV19 with TRBJ1-2, with 8 bases fitting TRBD1. Losses at the gene ends were 6 bases for V and 3 bases for J; bases not matched to a gene: 6. Germline lookup yields CDR1 LNHDA and CDR2 SQIVND (reference sequence). The CDR3 length is 14 residues. The CDR3 reads CASSPDRVDYGYTF. CDR3 nucleotide sequence: TGTGCCAGTAGCCCGGACAGGGTGGACTATGGCTACACCTTC.

The chain combines TRBV25-1 with TRBJ1-2; D is undetermined. The CDR3 is 15 amino acids. V lost 5 bases and J 6 bases, leaving 19 bases between the germline ends. The germline CDR1 and CDR2 sequences are MGHDK and SYGVNS. The CDR3 here is CASSPPGRSRDGYTF. The CDR3 region has the DNA TGTGCCAGCAGTCCCCCCGGACGGTCGCGCGATGGCTACACCTTC.

The gene calls are TRBV6-1 and TRBJ2-5, with D possibly matching TRBD2 (7 bases). The DNA end favors TRBJ2-7, so the J call may be wrong. Germline CDR1 is MNHNS and CDR2 is SASEGT. The CDR3 is 14 amino acids. CDR3 protein: CASRPGGPGYEQYF. DNA of the CDR3: TGTGCCAGCAGACCCGGGGGGCCGGGCTACGAGCAGTACTTC.

CDR3 in DNA: TGTGCCAGCAGCTTAGGGGGCAAGTTTGAGCAGTACTTC. As protein: CASSLGGKFEQYF. This chain joins TRBV5-6 and TRBJ2-7, with 7 positions matching TRBD1. Germline assignment: CDR1 SGHDT and CDR2 YYEEEE. The CDR3 consists of 13 residues. The V segment lost 2 bases and the J segment 7 bases; nucleotides outside the gene matches: 6.

The table lists this clone with a count of one. The chain carries TRBV4-2 and TRBJ1-5; a possible D gene is TRBD1 (5 bases). V lost 4 bases, J lost 7 bases, and 23 bases lay in between. The CDR3 loop spans 17 amino acids. The germline V gene encodes CDR1 LGHNA and CDR2 YNFKEQ. The CDR3 DNA sequence: TGTGCCAGCAGCCGGACCCAACCAACAGGCGTGGGACAGCCCCAGCATTTT. Translated: CASSRTQPTGVGQPQHF.

This clone was seen a handful of times. The genes are TRBV10-2 and TRBJ2-3; D is perhaps TRBD2 (6 bases). Looked up from germline, CDR1 is WSHSY and CDR2 is SAAADI. V lost 5 bases and J lost 6, with 12 bases in between. CDR3 length equals 13 residues. The CDR3 here is CASSHPGVDTQYF. The DNA of the CDR3 is TGCGCCAGCAGTCACCCGGGGGTCGATACGCAGTATTTT.

The chain uses TRBV6-5 and TRBJ1-1; D uncertain. Germline values: CDR1 MNHEY, CDR2 SVGAGI. The CDR3 is made up of 12 amino acids. With 0 bases removed from V and 8 bases from J, the gap between germline ends came to 7 bases. The CDR3 loop is CASSYSAGEAFF. In nucleotides, the CDR3 is TGTGCCAGCAGTTACTCAGCGGGGGAAGCTTTCTTT.

In this sample, this clone is medium-sized. The V call is TRBV19, the J call TRBJ1-1; D ambiguous. The CDR3 contains 13 residues. The V gene's germline CDR1 is LNHDA and CDR2 SQIVND (reference sequence). V was shortened by 3 bases and J by 1 base, with 6 bases between the two germline ends. The chain's CDR3 is CASSITPNTEAFF. For the CDR3, the DNA is TGTGCCAGTAGTATTACCCCGAACACTGAAGCTTTCTTT.

This clone was seen a few times. The V and J genes are TRBV6-6 and TRBJ1-1; D gene uncertain. Trimming shortened V by 7 bases and J by 2 bases, and 5 bases separated the two germline ends. This CDR3 contains 11 residues. Germline CDR1 reads MNHNY; CDR2 reads SVGAGI (reference sequence). The DNA of the CDR3 is TGTGCCAGCAAAACAAACACTGAAGCTTTCTTT. Its protein is CASKTNTEAFF.

The V call is TRBV5-1, the J call TRBJ2-3; D might be TRBD1 (7 bases). V was pared by 8 bases and J by 6 bases, with 16 bases between. CDR1 and CDR2 from the germline V gene are SGHRS and YFSETQ. The CDR3 is 13 residues long. The CDR3 DNA reads TGCGCCAGTTCAGGGGGGCGCGGGGATACGCAGTATTTT. This encodes CASSGGRGDTQYF.

The chain carries TRBV5-1 and TRBJ1-1, with 7 bases that match TRBD1. The V gene end was trimmed by 4 bases and the J gene end by 0 bases; junction bases not matched to a gene: 15. CDR1 and CDR2 from the germline V gene are SGHRS and YFSETQ. The CDR3 is 18 amino acids. CDR3 sequence (DNA): TGCGCCAGCAGCACTGGGGACAGCTATAGGGTTATGAACACTGAAGCTTTCTTT. Translating it yields CASSTGDSYRVMNTEAFF.

V is TRBV5-4 and J is TRBJ2-7, with D perhaps assigned TRBD1 or TRBD2 (5 bases each). The CDR3 length is 14 residues. The germline V gene encodes CDR1 SGHNT and CDR2 YYREEE (reference sequence). V was shortened by 4 bases and J by 7 bases, with 18 bases between the two germline ends. CDR3 sequence: CASSTPGRLGEQYF. CDR3 nucleotides: TGTGCCAGCAGCACACCGGGGCGGCTCGGTGAGCAGTACTTC.

This sequence joins TRBV10-3 and TRBJ2-6; D call uncertain. Trimming stripped 3 bases from V and 0 bases from J, with 3 bases between. Germline V lookup: CDR1 ENHRY, CDR2 SYGVKD. The length of the CDR3 is 14 residues. Here the CDR3 reads CAISDGSGANVLTF. The CDR3 DNA sequence: TGTGCCATCAGTGACGGCTCTGGGGCCAACGTCCTGACTTTC.

This chain links TRBV7-8 with TRBJ1-2, with D unresolved. The V end lost 3 bases, the J end lost 3 bases, and 17 bases lay between the germline ends. The CDR3 runs to 16 residues. The germline gives CDR1 SGHVS, CDR2 FQNEAQ. The chain's CDR3 is CASSFTVNSNDYGYTF. Written as DNA, the CDR3 is TGTGCCAGCAGCTTTACGGTTAACTCGAACGACTATGGCTACACCTTC.

The table lists this clone with a few counts. The J gene is TRBJ1-1, the V gene TRBV6-5, with TRBD1 matching over 8 bases. CDR1 is MNHEY and CDR2 is SVGAGI in the germline V gene. CDR3 length: 13 amino acids. The ends lost 6 bases at V and 4 bases at J; junction bases unmatched: 4. The CDR3, as DNA: TGTGCCAGCAGACGACAGGGGAGCACTGAAGCTTTCTTT. It codes for CASRRQGSTEAFF.

The gene calls are TRBV27 and TRBJ1-6; tentative D call: TRBD1 (6 bases). The CDR3 has 16 residues. The germline V gene encodes CDR1 MNHEY and CDR2 SMNVEV (reference sequence). Trimming shortened V by 8 bases and J by 9 bases, and 23 bases separated the two germline ends. CDR3 sequence: CASASDRTAIASPLHF. In nucleotides, the CDR3 is TGTGCCAGCGCATCCGACAGGACGGCTATAGCTTCACCCCTCCACTTT.

The chain employs TRBV5-6 and TRBJ2-5; D may be TRBD1 or TRBD2 (5 bases each). Germline V gene sequence: CDR1 SGHDT, CDR2 YYEEEE. The CDR3 spans 14 residues. The V and J ends lost 2 bases and 1 base respectively, with 9 bases between them. CDR3 loop: CASSLPGTQETQYF. CDR3 bases: TGTGCCAGCAGCTTACCCGGGACCCAAGAGACCCAGTACTTC.

The J gene is TRBJ2-3, the V gene TRBV29-1; TRBD1 agrees at 9 bases. CDR3 length: 16 residues. Germline V gives CDR1 SQVTM, CDR2 ANQGSEA. V gave up 6 bases and J gave up 2 bases; unmatched junction bases: 12. CDR3 nucleotides: TGCAGCGTAGGACAGGGACAGGGACCCCCCACAGATACGCAGTATTTT. Residues: CSVGQGQGPPTDTQYF.

V and J are TRBV5-6 and TRBJ1-6, with D tentatively TRBD1 (6 bases). CDR1 and CDR2 (germline): SGHDT, YYEEEE. V dropped 3 bases and J dropped 6 bases, with 13 bases sitting between them. This CDR3 has 15 residues. Written as DNA, the CDR3 is TGTGCCAGCAGCTCGCAGGGGACGGGTAATTCACCCCTCCACTTT. Translation gives CASSSQGTGNSPLHF.

The chain is built from TRBV4-1 and TRBJ2-1; 9 nucleotides match TRBD2. Germline lookup yields CDR1 MGHRA and CDR2 YSYEKL. Trimming removed 0 bases from V and 8 bases from J; junction bases left unmatched: 8. The CDR3 is made up of 16 amino acids. Here the CDR3 reads CASSQEGSGGPYEQFF. CDR3 bases: TGCGCCAGCAGCCAAGAGGGGAGCGGGGGGCCCTATGAGCAGTTCTTC.

The genes are TRBV5-4 and TRBJ1-1; D gene uncertain. The CDR3 sequence is 12 residues long. The V gene lost 2 bases and the J gene lost 5 bases, with 7 bases spanning the gap. CDR1 SGHNT and CDR2 YYREEE come from the germline V gene (reference sequence). The CDR3 bases are TGTGCCAGCAGCTTCTACAGAACTGAAGCTTTCTTT. Its translation: CASSFYRTEAFF. The full variable domain, its missing parts supplied by reference TRBV5-4 and TRBJ1-1, is ETGVTQSPTHLIKTRGQQVTLRCSSQSGHNTVSWYQQALGQGPQFIFQYYREEENGRGNFPPRFSGLQFPNYSSELNVNALELDDSALYLCASSFYRTEAFFGQGTRLTVV.

V is TRBV29-1 and J is TRBJ1-1; no firm D call. The ends were cut back, 6 bases at V and 4 bases at J, with 12 bases in the middle. The CDR3 runs to 12 residues. CDR1 is SQVTM and CDR2 is ANQGSEA in the germline V gene. DNA of the CDR3: TGCAGCGTCGTTTCGGGGAGCACTGAAGCTTTCTTT. Protein sequence: CSVVSGSTEAFF.

The genes are TRBV7-2 and TRBJ1-1; D is unclear. Germline assignment: CDR1 SGHTA and CDR2 FQGNSA. V lost 5 bases and J 2 bases, leaving 9 bases between the germline ends. The CDR3 sequence is 13 residues long. As DNA, the CDR3 is TGTGCCAGCAGCACAGAAATCAACACTGAAGCTTTCTTT. The encoded protein is CASSTEINTEAFF.

The rearrangement uses TRBV27 and TRBJ2-7; TRBD1 or TRBD2 may be the D gene (5 bases each). Trimming took off 5 bases at V and 0 bases at J, with 17 bases between the two ends. The germline gives CDR1 MNHEY, CDR2 SMNVEV (reference sequence). The CDR3 is 16 residues long. CDR3 protein: CASSPSRDGTSYEQYF. Written as DNA, the CDR3 is TGTGCCAGCAGTCCCTCCCGGGACGGAACCTCCTACGAGCAGTACTTC.

V usage is TRBV6-6 and J usage is TRBJ2-5; TRBD2 agrees at 8 bases. Trimming took 7 bases from V and 5 from J; bases not matched to a gene: 12. Germline CDR1 reads MNHNY; CDR2 reads SVGAGI (reference sequence). The CDR3 totals 15 residues. The CDR3 spells CASTNSGVTGETQYF. In DNA form, the CDR3 reads TGTGCCAGCACCAATAGCGGGGTCACAGGGGAGACCCAGTACTTC.

The chain is built from TRBV6-5 and TRBJ1-2; a weak D match, TRBD1 (5 bases). V lost 5 bases and J lost 3, with 13 bases in between. The CDR3 is 14 residues long. Germline V gene lookup returns CDR1 MNHEY and CDR2 SVGAGI. The CDR3 is CASSVQRGDYGYTF. CDR3 nucleotides: TGTGCCAGCAGTGTACAGAGGGGTGACTATGGCTACACCTTC.